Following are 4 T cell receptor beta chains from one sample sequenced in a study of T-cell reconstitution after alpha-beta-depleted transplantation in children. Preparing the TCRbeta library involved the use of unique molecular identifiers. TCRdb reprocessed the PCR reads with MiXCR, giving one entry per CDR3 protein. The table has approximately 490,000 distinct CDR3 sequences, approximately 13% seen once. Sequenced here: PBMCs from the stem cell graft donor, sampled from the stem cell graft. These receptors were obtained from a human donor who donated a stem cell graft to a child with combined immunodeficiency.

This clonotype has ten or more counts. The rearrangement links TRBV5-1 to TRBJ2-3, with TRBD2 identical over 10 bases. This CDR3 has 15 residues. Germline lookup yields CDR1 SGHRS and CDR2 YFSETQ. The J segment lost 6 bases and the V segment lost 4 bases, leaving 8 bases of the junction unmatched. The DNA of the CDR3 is TGCGCCAGCAGCCCCAGGACTAGCGGACCTGATACGCAGTATTTT. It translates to CASSPRTSGPDTQYF.

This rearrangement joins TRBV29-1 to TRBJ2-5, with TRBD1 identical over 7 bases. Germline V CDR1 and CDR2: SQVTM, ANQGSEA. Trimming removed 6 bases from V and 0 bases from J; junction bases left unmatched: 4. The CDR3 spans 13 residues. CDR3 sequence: CSVVDRNQETQYF. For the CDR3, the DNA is TGCAGCGTGGTGGACAGGAACCAAGAGACCCAGTACTTC.

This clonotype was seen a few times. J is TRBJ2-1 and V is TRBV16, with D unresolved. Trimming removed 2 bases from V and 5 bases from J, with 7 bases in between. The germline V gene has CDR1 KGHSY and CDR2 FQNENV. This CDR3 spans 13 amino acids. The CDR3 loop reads CASSQIPDNEQFF. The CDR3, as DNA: TGTGCCAGCAGCCAAATCCCTGACAATGAGCAGTTCTTC.

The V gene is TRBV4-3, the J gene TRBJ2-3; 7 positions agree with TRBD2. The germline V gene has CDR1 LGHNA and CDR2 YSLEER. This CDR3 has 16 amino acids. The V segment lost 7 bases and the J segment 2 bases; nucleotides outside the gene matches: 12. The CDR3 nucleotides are TGCGCCAGCACCCCAAGGGGACTACCAAACACAGATACGCAGTATTTT. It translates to CASTPRGLPNTDTQYF.